One sample yielded the 22 T cell receptor beta chains listed below, sequenced in a study of shared clonotypes between healthy human individuals. TCRdb's copy holds only in-frame clones and misses some; the assay was immunoSEQ multiplex PCR. The sample lists around 1,000,000 clones; approximately 80% were seen once. The sample taken for sequencing was memory CD4+ T cells from PBMCs. Subset in this sample: CD45RA-negative fraction. The receptors come from a man between 18 and 29 years old in good health. Some clones in this sample may be carry-over from other donors' samples.

A note on this clone: The same CDR3 also results from other DNA sequences found in this sample. The chain recombines TRBV10-2 with TRBJ1-5, with 8 bases lining up with TRBD1. The germline gives CDR1 WSHSY, CDR2 SAAADI. After removal of 6 bases from V and 4 bases from J, the junction contained 2 bases not matched to a gene. The CDR3 extends over 13 amino acids. For the CDR3, the DNA is TGCGCCAGCAGCAGACAGGGGAATCAGCCCCAGCATTTT. It is translated as CASSRQGNQPQHF.

The rearrangement joins TRBV29-1 to TRBJ1-1; tentatively, D is TRBD1 (6 bases). Germline values: CDR1 SQVTM, CDR2 ANQGSEA. V lost 7 bases, J lost 4 bases, and 13 bases lay in between. CDR3 length: 12 residues. The CDR3 here is CSGRGGGTEAFF. The DNA of the CDR3 is TGCAGCGGAAGGGGGGGAGGCACTGAAGCTTTCTTT. The whole variable domain, filled in from reference TRBV29-1 and TRBJ1-1, reads SAVISQKPSRDICQRGTSLTIQCQVDSQVTMMFWYRQQPGQSLTLIATANQGSEATYESGFVIDKFPISRPNLTFSTLTVSNMSPEDSSIYLCSGRGGGTEAFFGQGTRLTVV.

CDR3 protein: CASRASGSVTDTQYF. The DNA of the CDR3 is TGTGCCAGCAGAGCTAGCGGGAGCGTCACAGATACGCAGTATTTT. The rearrangement uses TRBV2 and TRBJ2-3, with 10 nucleotides matching TRBD2. The germline V gene has CDR1 SNHLY and CDR2 FYNNEI. The V segment lost 6 bases and the J segment 2 bases; nucleotides outside the gene matches: 5. The CDR3 contains 15 residues.

The chain combines TRBV2 with TRBJ1-2, with TRBD1 identical over 8 bases. This CDR3 is built from 13 residues. Trimming at V came to 6 bases and at J to 3 bases, leaving 3 bases not matched to a gene. In germline, CDR1 is SNHLY, CDR2 FYNNEI. Here the CDR3 reads CASSDRGHYGYTF. Written as DNA, the CDR3 is TGTGCCAGCAGCGACAGGGGACACTATGGCTACACCTTC.

V gene TRBV11-2 combines with J gene TRBJ1-2, with D possibly matching TRBD1 (6 bases). The V gene's germline CDR1 is SGHAT and CDR2 FQNNGV. CDR3 length: 16 amino acids. V lost 5 bases, J lost 4 bases, and 20 bases lay in between. CDR3 in DNA: TGTGCCAGCAGCAATACATTTACACAGGGAACCTATGGCTACACCTTC. It translates to CASSNTFTQGTYGYTF.

The V call is TRBV2, the J call TRBJ1-5, with a possible D match to TRBD1 (5 bases). Trimming removed 7 bases at V and 0 bases at J, with 10 bases between. CDR1 is SNHLY, CDR2 FYNNEI, per germline. The CDR3 extends over 14 amino acids. CDR3 DNA: TGTGCCAGCACGGACAAACATAGCAATCAGCCCCAGCATTTT. Protein sequence: CASTDKHSNQPQHF.

This clone occurred once. The V gene is TRBV5-1, the J gene TRBJ2-1, with 7 bases matching TRBD2. There are 15 residues in the CDR3. Germline V gene data show CDR1 as SGHRS and CDR2 as YFSETQ. V gave up 0 bases and J gave up 8 bases; unmatched junction bases: 8. In DNA form, the CDR3 reads TGCGCCAGCAGCTTGGCCGGGGGAGGGCCCGATGAGCAGTTCTTC. Translated, it gives CASSLAGGGPDEQFF. The variable domain in full, with the rest retrieved from reference TRBV5-1 and TRBJ2-1, is KAGVTQTPRYLIKTRGQQVTLSCSPISGHRSVSWYQQTPGQGLQFLFEYFSETQRNKGNFPGRFSGRQFSNSRSEMNVSTLELGDSALYLCASSLAGGGPDEQFFGPGTRLTVL.

The chain links TRBV7-3 to TRBJ1-1; no clear D gene. The CDR3 sequence is 13 residues long. V was shortened by 5 bases and J by 7 bases, with 14 bases between the two germline ends. CDR1 and CDR2 (germline): SGHTA, FQGTGA. CDR3 nucleotide sequence: TGTGCCAGCAGCCCCTCCGGCCGGGGTGAAGCTTTCTTT. Encoded protein: CASSPSGRGEAFF. The variable domain in full, with the rest retrieved from reference TRBV7-3 and TRBJ1-1, is GAGVSQTPSNKVTEKGKYVELRCDPISGHTALYWYRQSLGQGPEFLIYFQGTGAADDSGLPNDRFFAVRPEGSVSTLKIQRTERGDSAVYLCASSPSGRGEAFFGQGTRLTVV.

This clone was detected once. The genes are TRBV6-1 and TRBJ1-2; weak D call: TRBD1 (5 bases). V dropped 2 bases and J dropped 4 bases, with 17 bases sitting between them. The CDR3 loop spans 16 amino acids. Germline values: CDR1 MNHNS, CDR2 SASEGT. CDR3 residues: CASSEIGAGIAYGYTF. Written as DNA, the CDR3 is TGTGCCAGCAGTGAAATAGGGGCAGGTATTGCCTATGGCTACACCTTC.

This chain connects TRBV28 to TRBJ2-1; a possible D gene is TRBD2 (6 bases). Deletions cut 6 bases from V and 4 bases from J, with 16 bases between. The CDR3 sequence is 15 residues long. Per germline, CDR1 MDHEN and CDR2 SYDVKM. The CDR3 sequence: CASSPTQGLYNEQFF. DNA of the CDR3: TGTGCCAGCAGCCCGACTCAGGGACTTTACAATGAGCAGTTCTTC.

V gene TRBV19 combines with J gene TRBJ1-5; 7 bases are shared with TRBD1. The length of the CDR3 is 15 residues. The trim removed 5 bases at V and 0 bases at J, leaving 4 bases unmatched. The germline V gene has CDR1 LNHDA and CDR2 SQIVND (reference sequence). CDR3 sequence (DNA): TGTGCCAGTAGTGGTGGGACAGTTAGCAATCAGCCCCAGCATTTT. It yields the protein CASSGGTVSNQPQHF.

The genes are TRBV5-4 and TRBJ1-2; a weak D match, TRBD1 (5 bases). The V and J ends lost 4 bases and 4 bases respectively, with 20 bases between them. Looked up from germline, CDR1 is SGHNT and CDR2 is YYREEE (reference sequence). This CDR3 comprises 16 residues. CDR3 nucleotide sequence: TGTGCCAGCAGCCCTGAACCGGGGCCTTACTCCTATGGCTACACCTTC. Amino acid sequence: CASSPEPGPYSYGYTF.

J is TRBJ2-3 and V is TRBV7-3; D is undetermined. Deletions cut 5 bases from V and 8 bases from J, with 20 bases between. Germline CDR1 reads SGHTA; CDR2 reads FQGTGA. There are 15 residues in the CDR3. CDR3 sequence (DNA): TGTGCCAGCAGCCCCCATAGTTTGGCGGAAGGTACGCAGTATTTT. Its protein is CASSPHSLAEGTQYF.

A note on this clone: A clone one base away is much larger, so this may be a read error. V is TRBV4-1 and J is TRBJ1-2; 10 bases are shared with TRBD1. V was clipped by 5 bases and J by 4 bases; unmatched bases: 4. The CDR3 spans 14 residues. CDR1 and CDR2 from the germline V gene are MGHRA and YSYEKL. The DNA for the CDR3 is TGCGCCAGCAGCTCGGGACAGGGGAGCTATGGCTACACCTTC. Translating gives CASSSGQGSYGYTF.

The count of this clone is one. This probably arose from a read error, given a far larger clone one base away. The rearrangement joins TRBV4-3 to TRBJ2-7; D may be TRBD2 (6 bases). Germline values: CDR1 LGHNA, CDR2 YSLEER. The CDR3 loop spans 16 amino acids. The CDR3 here is CASSQGLSGLRAEQCF. CDR3 bases: TGCGCCAGCAGCCAGGGATTATCGGGACTCCGGGCCGAGCAGTGCTTC.

The rearrangement joins TRBV19 to TRBJ1-3; D is possibly TRBD1 (6 bases). The CDR3 extends over 16 amino acids. V lost 5 bases to trimming and J lost 2 bases, with 16 bases between them. Germline V CDR1 and CDR2: LNHDA, SQIVND (reference sequence). CDR3 in amino acids: CASSPGRGLPGNTIYF. CDR3 in DNA: TGTGCCAGTAGTCCCGGCAGGGGCTTACCTGGAAACACCATATATTTT.

The sample holds a few counts of this clone. The chain couples TRBV27 to TRBJ2-5, with D possibly matching TRBD2 (6 bases). CDR3 length equals 14 residues. The V gene lost 6 bases and the J gene lost 0 bases, with 11 bases spanning the gap. The germline V gene encodes CDR1 MNHEY and CDR2 SMNVEV (reference sequence). The CDR3 loop is CASSPLANQETQYF. The CDR3 DNA is TGTGCCAGCAGCCCCCTAGCGAACCAAGAGACCCAGTACTTC.

The rearrangement uses TRBV6-6 and TRBJ2-3; tentatively, D is TRBD1 (5 bases). This CDR3 region has 16 residues. Germline V CDR1 and CDR2: MNHNY, SVGAGI (reference sequence). V lost 0 bases to trimming and J lost 0 bases, with 10 bases between them. The CDR3 bases are TGTGCCAGCAGTTACTCGAGGCAGGGAAGCACAGATACGCAGTATTTT. It codes for CASSYSRQGSTDTQYF.

The chain joins TRBV6-5 to TRBJ2-7; 8 bases fit TRBD2. Germline V gene lookup returns CDR1 MNHEY and CDR2 SVGAGI. Trimming removed 0 bases from V and 4 bases from J; junction bases left unmatched: 2. CDR3 length equals 14 residues. CDR3 coding DNA: TGTGCCAGCAGTTACTCCCCTAGCGGGTACGAGCAGTACTTC. It translates to CASSYSPSGYEQYF.

This clone was seen only a few times. This chain links TRBV28 with TRBJ2-1; 7 nucleotides line up with TRBD2. The CDR3 extends over 15 amino acids. Trimming cost V 8 bases and J 9 bases; bases outside gene matches: 16. Germline-derived CDR1 and CDR2 are MDHEN and SYDVKM. The CDR3 sequence is CASRRGDSRGVEQFF. CDR3 bases: TGTGCCAGCCGTAGAGGGGACTCCCGGGGGGTTGAGCAGTTCTTC. The complete variable domain, with remaining parts taken from reference TRBV28 and TRBJ2-1, reads DVKVTQSSRYLVKRTGEKVFLECVQDMDHENMFWYRQDPGLGLRLIYFSYDVKMKEKGDIPEGYSVSREKKERFSLILESASTNQTSMYLCASRRGDSRGVEQFFGPGTRLTVL.

The genes are TRBV15 and TRBJ2-3; D possibly corresponds to TRBD1 (6 bases). There are 15 residues in the CDR3. The germline V gene encodes CDR1 LNHNV and CDR2 YYDKDF (reference sequence). The V end was cut by 0 bases, the J end by 5 bases, with 12 bases between. CDR3 DNA: TGTGCCACCAGCAGAGATACAGGGAGAGAAGATACGCAGTATTTT. Translated: CATSRDTGREDTQYF.

The gene calls are TRBV2 and TRBJ2-7; D uncertain. The V end was cut by 7 bases, the J end by 2 bases, with 18 bases between. The length of the CDR3 is 15 residues. Germline CDR1 reads SNHLY; CDR2 reads FYNNEI. The CDR3 coding sequence is TGTGCCAGCACCCCGAACTGGGGTTTCGCCTACGAGCAGTACTTC. Protein sequence: CASTPNWGFAYEQYF.